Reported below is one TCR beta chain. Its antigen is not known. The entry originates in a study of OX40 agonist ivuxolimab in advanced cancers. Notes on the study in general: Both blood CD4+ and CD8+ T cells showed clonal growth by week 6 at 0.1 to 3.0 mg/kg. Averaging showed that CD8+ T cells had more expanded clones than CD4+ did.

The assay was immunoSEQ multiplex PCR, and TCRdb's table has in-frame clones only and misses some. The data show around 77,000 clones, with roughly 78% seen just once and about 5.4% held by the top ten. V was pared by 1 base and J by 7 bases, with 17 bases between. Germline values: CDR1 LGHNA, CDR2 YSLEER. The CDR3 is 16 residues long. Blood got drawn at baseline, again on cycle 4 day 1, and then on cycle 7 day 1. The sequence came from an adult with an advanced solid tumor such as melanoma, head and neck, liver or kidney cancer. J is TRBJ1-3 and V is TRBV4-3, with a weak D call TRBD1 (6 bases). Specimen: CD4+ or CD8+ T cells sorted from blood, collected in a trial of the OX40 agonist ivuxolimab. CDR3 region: CASSQGPGQLGNTIYF. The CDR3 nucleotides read TGCGCCAGCAGCCAAGGGCCCGGACAGCTGGGCAACACCATATATTTT.